These T cell receptor beta chains were read from a single sample in a study of identical twins. Via MiXCR, TCRdb re-called the 5' RACE reads, giving one row per CDR3 protein. Of approximately 1.8 million distinct CDR3 sequences in the sample, less than 40% were seen once. The sequencing sample was made of cord blood. These receptors were obtained from a newborn girl in good health. Both conserved end residues are part of each CDR3. A D gene is named only where the DNA matches it firmly. Clone size appears in some rows only: once, few, many, or a class for an expanded clone.

j_gene	d_gene	v_gene	abundance	CDR3nt	CDR3aa
TRBJ2-1	.	TRBV3-1	few	TGTGCCAGCAGCCAAGATCAACAGGCCTACAATGAGCAGTTCTTC	CASSQDQQAYNEQFF
TRBJ1-1	TRBD1	TRBV5-1	.	TGCGCCAGCAGCACCGGACAGGTGGACACTGAAGCTTTCTTT	CASSTGQVDTEAFF
TRBJ2-3	TRBD2	TRBV4-1	.	TGCGCCAGCAGCAGAGCCGGGACTAGCCCAGATACGCAGTATTTT	CASSRAGTSPDTQYF
TRBJ2-1	TRBD2	TRBV6-6	once	TGTGCCAGCAGTGGCGGGACTAGCGGGATACACAATGAGCAGTTCTTC	CASSGGTSGIHNEQFF
TRBJ1-4	.	TRBV19	few	TGTGCCAGTAGTGTGGGAGAAAAACTGTTTTTT	CASSVGEKLFF
TRBJ2-3	.	TRBV12-5	few	TGTGCTAGTGGTCTTGGCCGCTACACAGATACGCAGTATTTT	CASGLGRYTDTQYF
TRBJ2-5	TRBD2	TRBV20-1	few	TGCAGTGAAGGACCTGGGCGGGAGGCAGAGACCCAGTACTTC	CSEGPGREAETQYF
TRBJ1-1	.	TRBV7-9	.	TGTGCCAGCAGCTTATCTCTCTTTGTGGAGGACACTGAAGCTTTCTTT	CASSLSLFVEDTEAFF
TRBJ2-3	.	TRBV20-1	.	TGCAGTGCACCAACTAGTCTTCCAGATACGCAGTATTTT	CSAPTSLPDTQYF
TRBJ1-1	.	TRBV13	many	TGTGCCAGCAGCCACCGACAGAGAATGGGGAACACTGAAGCTTTCTTT	CASSHRQRMGNTEAFF
TRBJ1-2	.	TRBV6-2/TRBV6-3	many	TGTGCCAGCAGTTACGGGGACCGCCCTGTCTATGGCTACACCTTC	CASSYGDRPVYGYTF
TRBJ1-1	.	TRBV7-6	.	TGTGCCAGCAGCTTAGAACGATCTGAAGCTTTCTTT	CASSLERSEAFF
TRBJ2-3	TRBD2	TRBV6-8	once	TGTGCCAGCGAGGCGGGAGCTAGCACAGATACGCAGTATTTT	CASEAGASTDTQYF
TRBJ2-2	.	TRBV25-1	once	TGTGCCAGCAGTGACCAGCCCCGTTTAGGGAACACCGGGGAGCTGTTTTTT	CASSDQPRLGNTGELFF
TRBJ1-2	.	TRBV12-3/TRBV12-4	.	TGTGCCGGCAGTTTCCGCAGGCTATCTAACTATGGCTACACCTTC	CAGSFRRLSNYGYTF
TRBJ1-2	TRBD1	TRBV27	.	TGTGCCAGCAAGATCGACAGGGTTGGGAACTATGGCTACACCTTC	CASKIDRVGNYGYTF
TRBJ2-7	TRBD2	TRBV4-2	.	TGTGCCAGCAGCCAGGCTGGTAGCGGGAGTTACGAGCAGTACTTC	CASSQAGSGSYEQYF
TRBJ1-6	.	TRBV3-1	few	TGTGCCAGCAGCCAAACGGGAGCCTATAATTCACCCCTCCACTTT	CASSQTGAYNSPLHF
TRBJ1-6	TRBD1	TRBV4-2	few	TGTGCCAGCAGCCAGGTGGGACAGGGAAATTCACCCCTCCACTTT	CASSQVGQGNSPLHF
TRBJ2-1	TRBD2	TRBV20-1	.	TGCTGTGCTAACCCCGGGACTAGCGGCTCCTACAATGAGCAGTTCTTC	CCANPGTSGSYNEQFF
TRBJ2-4	.	TRBV4-2	many	TGTGCCAGCAGCCAAGATCCGCTAGATCAGTACTTC	CASSQDPLDQYF
TRBJ2-3	.	TRBV6-5	.	TGTGCCAGCAGGGGCCGGGGGCGTGTAGATACGCAGTATTTT	CASRGRGRVDTQYF
TRBJ2-3	TRBD2	TRBV5-5	.	TGTGCCAGCAGCTTAAGCGGGACGGCGAGAGATACGCAGTATTTT	CASSLSGTARDTQYF
TRBJ1-2	.	TRBV12-5	few	TGTGCTAGTGGTTTGGAAACAGCATTCAACTATGGCTACACCTTC	CASGLETAFNYGYTF
TRBJ1-1	TRBD1	TRBV7-8	.	TGTGCCAGCAGCTTAGATAGGACAGGGAGAAGTGAAGCTTTCTTT	CASSLDRTGRSEAFF
TRBJ2-5	.	TRBV4-2	few	TGTGCCAGCAGCCAGGAATCGGGGGGCTCACAAGAGACCCAGTACTTC	CASSQESGGSQETQYF
TRBJ2-1	TRBD2	TRBV20-1	few	TGCAGTGCTAGAGATGGACTAGCGGACAATGAGCAGTTCTTC	CSARDGLADNEQFF
TRBJ2-1	.	TRBV4-1	.	TGCGCCAGCAGCCAACAAGCGGACACACACGAGCAGTTCTTC	CASSQQADTHEQFF
TRBJ2-1	.	TRBV12-3/TRBV12-4	.	TGTGCCAGCAGTTCCTGGACTACCGGGGGTGAGCAGTTCTTC	CASSSWTTGGEQFF
TRBJ2-5	.	TRBV6-1	.	TGTGCCAGCAGTGGGAAGGAAGAGACCCAGTACTTC	CASSGKEETQYF
TRBJ2-7	.	TRBV20-1	.	TGCAGTGCTAGTAAGGGGACCCCAGGGATTCAGTACTTC	CSASKGTPGIQYF
TRBJ1-5	TRBD1	TRBV12-3/TRBV12-4	few	TGTGCCAGCAGTTTACAGGGGGCCGTGGATCAGCCCCAGCATTTT	CASSLQGAVDQPQHF
TRBJ1-2	.	TRBV6-5	many	TGTGCCAGCAGTTCGGCACCTGGGCCTCATGGCTACACCTTC	CASSSAPGPHGYTF
TRBJ2-5	.	TRBV2	.	TGTGCCAGCAGTTCCCGTGGGGAAGAGACCCAGTACTTC	CASSSRGEETQYF
TRBJ2-3	TRBD2	TRBV27	few	TGTGCCAGCAGTCCCGGGAGGGAGGCAGATACGCAGTATTTT	CASSPGREADTQYF
TRBJ2-7	TRBD2	TRBV2	few	TGTGCCAGCAGTGCCCGACTAGCGGGGGGCTACGAGCAGTACTTC	CASSARLAGGYEQYF
TRBJ2-2	.	TRBV12-5	few	TGTGCTAGTGGTTTGGTACACACCGGGGAGCTGTTTTTT	CASGLVHTGELFF
TRBJ2-3	.	TRBV3-1	.	TGTGCCAGCAGCCAAGTGTTGGTAGCGAGCACAGATACGCAGTATTTT	CASSQVLVASTDTQYF
TRBJ1-1	.	TRBV20-1	.	TGCAGTGCTAGAGAAGCGTGGCAGATGAACACTGAAGCTTTCTTT	CSAREAWQMNTEAFF
TRBJ1-4	.	TRBV23-1	.	TGCGCCAGCAGTCGCTGTGACAGGAATCGTAATGAAAAACTGTTTTTT	CASSRCDRNRNEKLFF